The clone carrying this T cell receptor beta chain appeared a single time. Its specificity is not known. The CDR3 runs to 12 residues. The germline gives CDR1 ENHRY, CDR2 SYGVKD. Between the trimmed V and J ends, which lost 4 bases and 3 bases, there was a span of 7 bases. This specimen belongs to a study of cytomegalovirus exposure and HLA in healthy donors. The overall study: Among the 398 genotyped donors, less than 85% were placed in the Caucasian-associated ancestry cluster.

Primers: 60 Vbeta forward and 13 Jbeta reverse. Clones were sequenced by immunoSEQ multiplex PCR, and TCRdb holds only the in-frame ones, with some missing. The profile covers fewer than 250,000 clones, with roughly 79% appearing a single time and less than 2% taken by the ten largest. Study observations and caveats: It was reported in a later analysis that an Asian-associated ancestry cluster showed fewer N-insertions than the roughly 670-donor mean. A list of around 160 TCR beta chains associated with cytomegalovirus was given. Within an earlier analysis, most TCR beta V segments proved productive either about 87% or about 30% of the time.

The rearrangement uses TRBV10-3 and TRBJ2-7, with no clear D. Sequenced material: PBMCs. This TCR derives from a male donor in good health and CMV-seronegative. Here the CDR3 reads CAISVQNYEQYF. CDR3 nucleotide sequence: TGTGCCATCAGTGTCCAGAACTACGAGCAGTACTTC.